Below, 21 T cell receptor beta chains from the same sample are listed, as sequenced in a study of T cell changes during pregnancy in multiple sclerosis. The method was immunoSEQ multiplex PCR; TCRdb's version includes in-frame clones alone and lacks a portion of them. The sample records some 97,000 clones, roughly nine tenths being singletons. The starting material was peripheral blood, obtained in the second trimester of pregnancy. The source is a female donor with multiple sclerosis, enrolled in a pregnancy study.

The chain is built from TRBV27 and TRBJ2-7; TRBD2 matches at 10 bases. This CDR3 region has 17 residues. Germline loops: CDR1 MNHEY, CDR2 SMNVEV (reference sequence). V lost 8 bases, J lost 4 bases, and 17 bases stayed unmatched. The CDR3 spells CASGTRQRGGTSYEQYF. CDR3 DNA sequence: TGTGCCAGCGGCACAAGGCAGCGGGGGGGAACTTCTTACGAGCAGTACTTC.

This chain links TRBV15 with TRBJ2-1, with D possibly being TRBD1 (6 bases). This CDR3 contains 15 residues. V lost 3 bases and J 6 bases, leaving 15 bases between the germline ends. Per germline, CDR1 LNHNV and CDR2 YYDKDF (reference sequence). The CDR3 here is CATSREIGQINEQFF. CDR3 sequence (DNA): TGTGCCACCAGCAGGGAAATTGGACAGATCAATGAGCAGTTCTTC. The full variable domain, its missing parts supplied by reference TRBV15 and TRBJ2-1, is DAMVIQNPRYQVTQFGKPVTLSCSQTLNHNVMYWYQQKSSQAPKLLFHYYDKDFNNEADTPDNFQSRRPNTSFCFLDIRSPGLGDTAMYLCATSREIGQINEQFFGPGTRLTVL.

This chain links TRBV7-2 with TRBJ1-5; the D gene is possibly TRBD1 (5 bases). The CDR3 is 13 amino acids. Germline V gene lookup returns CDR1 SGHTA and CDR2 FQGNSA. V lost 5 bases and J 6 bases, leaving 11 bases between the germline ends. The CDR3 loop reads CASSPRTTQPQHF. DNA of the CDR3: TGTGCCAGCAGCCCTAGGACAACTCAGCCCCAGCATTTT.

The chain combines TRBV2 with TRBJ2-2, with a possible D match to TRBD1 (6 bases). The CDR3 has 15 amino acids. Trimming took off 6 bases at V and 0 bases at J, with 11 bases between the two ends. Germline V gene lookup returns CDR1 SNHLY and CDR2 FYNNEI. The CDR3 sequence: CASRPRGTNTGELFF. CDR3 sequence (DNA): TGTGCCAGCAGGCCCAGGGGAACGAACACCGGGGAGCTGTTTTTT.

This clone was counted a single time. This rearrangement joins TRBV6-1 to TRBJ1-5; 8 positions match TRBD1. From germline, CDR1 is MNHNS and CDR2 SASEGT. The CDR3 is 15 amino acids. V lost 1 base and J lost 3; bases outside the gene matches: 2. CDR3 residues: CASSEETGANQPQHF. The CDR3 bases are TGTGCCAGCAGTGAAGAGACAGGGGCCAATCAGCCCCAGCATTTT.

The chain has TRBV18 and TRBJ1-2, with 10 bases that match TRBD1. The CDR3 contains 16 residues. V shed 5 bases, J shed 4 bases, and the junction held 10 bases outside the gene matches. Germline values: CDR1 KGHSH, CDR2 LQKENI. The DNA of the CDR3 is TGTGCCAGCTCATCGACAGGGGGCGAAAGCACCTATGGCTACACCTTC. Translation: CASSSTGGESTYGYTF.

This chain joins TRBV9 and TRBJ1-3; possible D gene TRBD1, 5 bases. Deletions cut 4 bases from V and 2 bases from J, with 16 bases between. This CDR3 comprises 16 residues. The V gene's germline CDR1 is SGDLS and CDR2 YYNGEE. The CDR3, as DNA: TGTGCCAGCAGCACCACCTGGGGGGGGACTGGAAACACCATATATTTT. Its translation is CASSTTWGGTGNTIYF.

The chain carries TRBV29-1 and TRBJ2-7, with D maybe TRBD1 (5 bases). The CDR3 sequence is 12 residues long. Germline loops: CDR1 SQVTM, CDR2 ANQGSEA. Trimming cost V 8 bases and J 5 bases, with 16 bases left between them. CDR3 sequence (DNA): TGCAGCACAGGTGACGTTAAGGACGAGCAGTACTTC. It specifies CSTGDVKDEQYF.

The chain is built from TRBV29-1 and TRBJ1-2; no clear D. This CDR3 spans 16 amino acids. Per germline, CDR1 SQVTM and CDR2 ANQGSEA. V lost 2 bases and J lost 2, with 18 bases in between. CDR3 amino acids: CSVELKGTGLNYGYTF. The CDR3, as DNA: TGCAGCGTTGAATTGAAAGGAACGGGATTAAACTATGGCTACACCTTC.

The CDR3 DNA sequence: TGTGCCATCCAGAGACTAGTTCCCGGGGAGCTGTTTTTT. Protein: CAIQRLVPGELFF. The chain links TRBV10-3 to TRBJ2-2, with D possibly being TRBD2 (6 bases). This CDR3 comprises 13 residues. The V gene lost 8 bases and the J gene lost 6 bases, with 13 bases spanning the gap. From germline, CDR1 is ENHRY and CDR2 SYGVKD.

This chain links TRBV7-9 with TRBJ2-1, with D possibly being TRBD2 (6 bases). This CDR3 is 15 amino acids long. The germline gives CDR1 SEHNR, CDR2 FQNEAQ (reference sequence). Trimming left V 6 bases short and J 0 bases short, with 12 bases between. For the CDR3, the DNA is TGTGCCAGCAGGCAAGCGGGCAGCTCCTACAATGAGCAGTTCTTC. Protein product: CASRQAGSSYNEQFF.

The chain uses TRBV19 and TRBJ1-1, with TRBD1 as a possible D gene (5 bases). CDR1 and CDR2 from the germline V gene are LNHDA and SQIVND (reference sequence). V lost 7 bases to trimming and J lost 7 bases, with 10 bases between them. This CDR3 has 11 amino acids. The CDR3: CASTLGGEAFF. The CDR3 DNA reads TGTGCCAGTACCCTGGGGGGTGAAGCTTTCTTT.

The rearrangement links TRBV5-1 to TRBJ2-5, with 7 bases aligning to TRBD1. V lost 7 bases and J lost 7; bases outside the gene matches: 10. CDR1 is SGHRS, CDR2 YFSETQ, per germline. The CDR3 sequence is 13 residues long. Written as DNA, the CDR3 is TGCGCCAGCGTTGAGGGGGCGTACGGGACCCAGTACTTC. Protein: CASVEGAYGTQYF.

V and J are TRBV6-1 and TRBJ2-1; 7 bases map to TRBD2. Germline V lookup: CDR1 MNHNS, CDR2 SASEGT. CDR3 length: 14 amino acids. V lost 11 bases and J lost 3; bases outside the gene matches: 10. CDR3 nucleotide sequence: TGTGCCGGCCGGAGGGCGGGAGTCTACAATGAGCAGTTCTTC. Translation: CAGRRAGVYNEQFF.

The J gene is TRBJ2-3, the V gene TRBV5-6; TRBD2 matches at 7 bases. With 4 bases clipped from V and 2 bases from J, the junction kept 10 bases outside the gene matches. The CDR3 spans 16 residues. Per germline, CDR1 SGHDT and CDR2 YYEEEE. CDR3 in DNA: TGTGCCAGCAGCAGAAAAACCGGGACTACCACAGATACGCAGTATTTT. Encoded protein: CASSRKTGTTTDTQYF.

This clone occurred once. CDR3 loop: CASSEARRTEAFF. The DNA of the CDR3 is TGTGCCAGCAGTGAAGCGCGGAGAACTGAAGCTTTCTTT. The chain employs TRBV6-1 and TRBJ1-1; D is unresolved. The germline V and J ends were trimmed by 0 bases and 5 bases, with 7 bases remaining between them. CDR3 length: 13 amino acids. Germline CDR1 is MNHNS and CDR2 is SASEGT.

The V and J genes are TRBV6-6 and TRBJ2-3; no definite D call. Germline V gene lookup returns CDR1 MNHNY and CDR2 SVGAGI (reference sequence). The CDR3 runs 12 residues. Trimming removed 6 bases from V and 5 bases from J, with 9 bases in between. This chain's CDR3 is CASSPVLDTQYF. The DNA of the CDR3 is TGTGCCAGCAGCCCGGTGCTAGATACGCAGTATTTT.

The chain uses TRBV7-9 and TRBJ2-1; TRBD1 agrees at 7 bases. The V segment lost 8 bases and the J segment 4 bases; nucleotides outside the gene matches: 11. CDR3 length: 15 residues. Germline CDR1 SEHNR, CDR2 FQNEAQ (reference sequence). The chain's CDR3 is CASPPPTGLYNEQFF. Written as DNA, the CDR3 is TGTGCCAGCCCCCCGCCGACAGGGCTATACAATGAGCAGTTCTTC.

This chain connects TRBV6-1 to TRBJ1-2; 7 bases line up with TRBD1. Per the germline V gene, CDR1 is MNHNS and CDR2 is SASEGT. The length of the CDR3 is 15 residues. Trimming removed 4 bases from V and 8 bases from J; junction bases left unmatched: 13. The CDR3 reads CASSGGGGQDLGYTF. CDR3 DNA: TGTGCCAGCAGTGGAGGGGGCGGACAAGATTTAGGCTACACCTTC.

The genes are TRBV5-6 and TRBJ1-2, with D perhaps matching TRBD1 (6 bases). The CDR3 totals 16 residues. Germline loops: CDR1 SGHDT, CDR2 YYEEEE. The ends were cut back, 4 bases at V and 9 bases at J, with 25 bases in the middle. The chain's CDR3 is CASSDGAGAFTGSYTF. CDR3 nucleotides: TGTGCCAGCAGCGACGGTGCAGGGGCCTTCACAGGGAGCTACACCTTC.

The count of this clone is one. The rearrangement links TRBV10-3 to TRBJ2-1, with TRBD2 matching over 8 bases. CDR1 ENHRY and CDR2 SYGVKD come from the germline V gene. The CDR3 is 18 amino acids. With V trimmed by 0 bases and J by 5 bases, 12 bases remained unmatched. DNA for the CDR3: TGTGCCATCAGTGAGTCGAGGTTAGCGGGACAAAAAGACAATGAGCAGTTCTTC. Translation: CAISESRLAGQKDNEQFF.